What follows are 25 T cell receptor beta chains derived from one specimen sequenced in a study of blood T cells in healthy people across ages. Using a J-beta primer mix together with a sample-barcoded 5' primer, a second PCR was run for 7 to 11 cycles. MiXCR, run by TCRdb on the 5' RACE reads, gives a single entry per CDR3 protein. The sample lists approximately 800,000 distinct CDR3 sequences; less than 60% were seen once. The sample was blood. Receptors were obtained from a man aged 80 or over in good health.

This clonotype was detected a few times. The rearrangement links TRBV5-1 to TRBJ1-6; no definite D call. V lost 3 bases, J lost 9 bases, and 10 bases lay in between. The germline gives CDR1 SGHRS, CDR2 YFSETQ. The CDR3 is 13 amino acids. CDR3 in amino acids: CASSSVSGSPLHF. The DNA for the CDR3 is TGCGCCAGCAGCTCCGTGAGTGGTTCACCCCTCCACTTT.

The V and J genes are TRBV29-1 and TRBJ2-1, with a possible D match to TRBD1 (5 bases). The J call may be in error: the DNA end matches TRBJ2-7 better. Per the germline V gene, CDR1 is SQVTM and CDR2 is ANQGSEA. CDR3 length: 12 amino acids. CDR3 protein: CSVQGLGNEQYF. CDR3 sequence (DNA): TGCAGCGTTCAGGGTCTAGGGAATGAGCAGTACTTC.

A note on this clonotype: A much larger clone lies a single base off, so this may be a read error. V is TRBV5-1 and J is TRBJ2-5, with TRBD1 identical over 9 bases. The closer fit of TRBJ2-7 to the DNA end suggests the J call may be wrong. This CDR3 has 15 residues. Germline V gene data show CDR1 as SGHRS and CDR2 as YFSETQ. The CDR3 nucleotides read TGCGCCAGCAACCACTCCGGGACAGGGAGTGACGAGCAGTACTTC. This gives the protein CASNHSGTGSDEQYF.

The rearrangement joins TRBV29-1 to TRBJ2-3, with D possibly being TRBD1 (5 bases). The V end was cut by 8 bases, the J end by 6 bases, with 12 bases between. Germline V gene lookup returns CDR1 SQVTM and CDR2 ANQGSEA. The CDR3 has 11 amino acids. Here the CDR3 reads CSIPSGDTQYF. The CDR3 bases are TGCAGCATCCCTTCAGGGGATACGCAGTATTTT.

The chain combines TRBV11-1 with TRBJ2-2; 8 positions agree with TRBD1. J gave up 5 bases and V 5 bases, and 7 bases lay outside the gene matches. The CDR3 has 15 amino acids. The germline gives CDR1 SGHAT, CDR2 FQDESV (reference sequence). CDR3 sequence reads: CASSNGQGITGELFF. The CDR3 bases are TGTGCCAGCAGCAACGGACAGGGTATAACCGGGGAGCTGTTTTTT.

The J gene is TRBJ1-2, the V gene TRBV29-1; D is ambiguous. CDR1 is SQVTM, CDR2 ANQGSEA, per germline. The CDR3 runs to 15 residues. V lost 8 bases and J lost 5, with 24 bases in between. The CDR3 loop is CSSSDGITRGYGYTF. The DNA of the CDR3 is TGCAGCTCATCCGACGGAATCACCCGAGGGTATGGCTACACCTTC.

The V gene is TRBV4-2, the J gene TRBJ2-7; the match to TRBD2 covers 10 bases. CDR1 is LGHNA and CDR2 is YNFKEQ in the germline V gene. The CDR3 is 18 amino acids. V was clipped by 0 bases and J by 4 bases; unmatched bases: 12. The CDR3 DNA reads as TGTGCCAGCAGCCAAGATCTTCGGTTAAGCGGGGGGGCGTACGAGCAGTACTTC. This sequence encodes CASSQDLRLSGGAYEQYF.

There are a few counts of this clonotype. This sequence joins TRBV5-4 and TRBJ2-7, with TRBD2 identical over 9 bases. Trimming cost V 2 bases and J 1 base; bases outside gene matches: 4. Germline CDR1 and CDR2: SGHNT and YYREEE (reference sequence). This CDR3 comprises 15 residues. The DNA for the CDR3 is TGTGCCAGCAGCTTCCGTCTAGCGGGGTCCTACGAGCAGTACTTC. Amino acids: CASSFRLAGSYEQYF.

This clonotype has just one count. This chain joins TRBV29-1 and TRBJ2-7; maybe TRBD2 (5 bases). The CDR3 totals 15 residues. With 1 base removed from V and 1 base from J, the gap between germline ends came to 14 bases. Germline assignment: CDR1 SQVTM and CDR2 ANQGSEA. CDR3 region: CSVEGVWGVSYEQYF. The CDR3 bases are TGCAGCGTTGAAGGGGTCTGGGGAGTTTCCTACGAGCAGTACTTC.

The gene calls are TRBV6-6 and TRBJ2-1; D perhaps matches TRBD2 (5 bases). This CDR3 region has 16 residues. V was cut by 3 bases and J by 6 bases, with 18 bases left in between. CDR1 is MNHNY, CDR2 SVGAGI, per germline (reference sequence). CDR3 in amino acids: CASSYVASPGRNEQFF. Here the CDR3 DNA reads TGTGCCAGCAGTTATGTAGCGAGCCCCGGGCGCAATGAGCAGTTCTTC.

The rearrangement joins TRBV7-3 to TRBJ1-1; 9 bases agree with TRBD1. The J segment lost 4 bases and the V segment lost 1 base, leaving 7 bases of the junction unmatched. The CDR3 covers 16 residues. Germline lookup yields CDR1 SGHTA and CDR2 FQGTGA. The CDR3 loop is CASSLRDRAMGTEAFF. CDR3 sequence (DNA): TGTGCCAGCAGCTTAAGGGACAGGGCCATGGGCACTGAAGCTTTCTTT.

This clonotype is large (0.1 to 1%) by share. The gene calls are TRBV7-8 and TRBJ1-4; perhaps TRBD1 as D (5 bases). In germline, CDR1 is SGHVS, CDR2 FQNEAQ. The V end was cut by 2 bases, the J end by 4 bases, with 11 bases between. The CDR3 loop spans 15 amino acids. CDR3 in amino acids: CASSLWQGSNEKLFF. The CDR3 DNA is TGTGCCAGCAGCTTATGGCAGGGAAGTAATGAAAAACTGTTTTTT.

This clonotype was seen only once. The chain is built from TRBV27 and TRBJ2-1; a weak D match, TRBD1 (6 bases). The germline CDR1 and CDR2 sequences are MNHEY and SMNVEV (reference sequence). Trimming pared 2 bases from V and 10 bases from J, leaving 24 bases between. This CDR3 is 17 amino acids long. Here the CDR3 DNA reads TGTGCCAGCAGTTTAAACAAAGGGACATCCCCAAAAAACGAGCAGTTCTTC. This sequence encodes CASSLNKGTSPKNEQFF.

This clonotype was detected only a few times. The chain links TRBV12-3 or TRBV12-4 to TRBJ2-7, with TRBD2 identical over 13 bases. The CDR3 spans 19 residues. V trimming: 1 base; J trimming: 4 bases; junction bases outside the gene matches: 13. The CDR3 DNA follows: TGTGCCAGCAGTTTAGGACTTACAATCCGGACTAGCGGGAGATACGAGCAGTACTTC. Amino acid sequence: CASSLGLTIRTSGRYEQYF.

J is TRBJ1-1 and V is TRBV29-1; the match to TRBD1 covers 10 bases. The J segment lost 5 bases and the V segment lost 7 bases, leaving 13 bases of the junction unmatched. CDR1 is SQVTM and CDR2 is ANQGSEA in the germline V gene. The length of the CDR3 is 15 residues. The CDR3, as DNA: TGCAGCGCCTTGGGACAGGGGACCTTGAGTACTGAAGCTTTCTTT. Translated: CSALGQGTLSTEAFF.

The V and J genes are TRBV7-2 and TRBJ2-7, with D possibly being TRBD1 or TRBD2 (5 bases each). Trimming left V 4 bases short and J 0 bases short, with 13 bases between. Germline-derived CDR1 and CDR2 are SGHTA and FQGNSA. This CDR3 region has 15 residues. CDR3 nucleotide sequence: TGTGCCAGCAGCTGGGAATCCGGGACCTCCTACGAGCAGTACTTC. It codes for CASSWESGTSYEQYF.

V and J are TRBV9 and TRBJ2-7; D remains ambiguous. The tail of the sequence fits TRBJ2-5 better, so the J call may be wrong. CDR3 length: 14 residues. The germline V gene encodes CDR1 SGDLS and CDR2 YYNGEE. In DNA, the CDR3 is TGTGCCAGCAGCCCCCGTTTGTGGTGGGAGACCCAGTACTTC. As protein: CASSPRLWWETQYF.

This chain links TRBV7-9 with TRBJ1-1, with TRBD1 identical over 10 bases. The CDR3 is 13 amino acids. CDR1 is SEHNR and CDR2 is FQNEAQ in the germline V gene (reference sequence). The V and J ends lost 5 bases and 10 bases, in that order; junction bases with no gene match: 7. CDR3 region: CASSDGTGVVAFF. The DNA for the CDR3 is TGTGCCAGCAGCGACGGGACAGGGGTTGTAGCTTTCTTT.

This clonotype was detected many times. The V and J genes are TRBV14 and TRBJ2-1; D assignment may be TRBD1 or TRBD2 (5 bases each). V was cut by 1 base and J by 9 bases, with 10 bases left in between. Germline CDR1 reads SGHDN; CDR2 reads FVKESK. This CDR3 is 13 amino acids long. CDR3 bases: TGTGCCAGCAGCCAAGTCCGGGGCGGTGAGCAGTTCTTC. Translation gives CASSQVRGGEQFF. Looking up the rest from reference TRBV14 and TRBJ2-1 gives the full variable domain: EAGVTQFPSHSVIEKGQTVTLRCDPISGHDNLYWYRRVMGKEIKFLLHFVKESKQDESGMPNNRFLAERTGGTYSTLKVQPAELEDSGVYFCASSQVRGGEQFFGPGTRLTVL.

The genes are TRBV30 and TRBJ1-1, with TRBD1 as a possible D gene (6 bases). The germline CDR1 and CDR2 sequences are GTSNPN and SVGIG (reference sequence). The CDR3 is made up of 13 amino acids. Trimming took off 0 bases at V and 1 base at J, with 6 bases between the two ends. This CDR3 reads CAWSVGGNTEAFF. The DNA of the CDR3 is TGTGCCTGGAGTGTAGGGGGGAACACTGAAGCTTTCTTT.

The table lists this clonotype with a count of one. A much larger clonotype is one base distant, so this may be a read error. This sequence joins TRBV12-3 or TRBV12-4 and TRBJ2-5; 12 nucleotides match TRBD2. Trimming took 5 bases from V and 11 from J; bases not matched to a gene: 12. This CDR3 spans 15 amino acids. The CDR3: CASSPSGGAIRGQYF. The DNA of the CDR3 is TGTGCCAGCAGTCCTAGCGGGGGGGCAATTAGAGGGCAGTACTTC.

Regarding this clonotype: Sequence at one end of the junction differs from germline and may be a read error. V is TRBV5-1 and J is TRBJ2-1, with D unclear. CDR1 is SGHRS and CDR2 is YFSETQ in the germline V gene. This CDR3 spans 12 amino acids. CDR3 coding DNA: TGCGCCGGCAGCACACGAAGGGATGAGCAGTTCTTC. It is translated as CAGSTRRDEQFF.

This clonotype was seen a few times. V and J are TRBV5-1 and TRBJ2-1, with D tentatively TRBD2 (6 bases). The CDR3 consists of 15 residues. The V and J ends lost 0 bases and 3 bases respectively, with 10 bases between them. The V gene's germline CDR1 is SGHRS and CDR2 YFSETQ. CDR3 residues: CASSLGASDYNEQFF. CDR3 DNA sequence: TGCGCCAGCAGCTTGGGCGCTAGCGACTACAATGAGCAGTTCTTC. Supplemented by reference TRBV5-1 and TRBJ2-1, the full variable domain reads KAGVTQTPRYLIKTRGQQVTLSCSPISGHRSVSWYQQTPGQGLQFLFEYFSETQRNKGNFPGRFSGRQFSNSRSEMNVSTLELGDSALYLCASSLGASDYNEQFFGPGTRLTVL.

The sample holds many counts of this clonotype. The V and J genes are TRBV20-1 and TRBJ2-1; 14 bases agree with TRBD2. After removal of 0 bases from V and 9 bases from J, the junction contained 10 bases not matched to a gene. The CDR3 is 17 amino acids. Germline values: CDR1 DFQATT, CDR2 SNEGSKA (reference sequence). For the CDR3, the DNA is TGCAGTGCTAGAGATATTGGGACTAGCGGGAGAAGGACTGAGCAGTTCTTC. This gives the protein CSARDIGTSGRRTEQFF.

This clonotype was seen a few times. A read error may produce the germline difference seen at one junction end. V gene TRBV7-2 combines with J gene TRBJ2-5, with D perhaps TRBD2 (6 bases). CDR3 size: 14 residues. From germline, CDR1 is SGHTA and CDR2 FQGNSA. The CDR3 here is CAGSSKEGRQTQYF. The CDR3 nucleotides read TGTGCCGGCAGCTCCAAGGAGGGTCGGCAGACCCAGTACTTC.